This TCR beta chain was recovered during a study of cytomegalovirus exposure and HLA in healthy donors. The primer mix had 60 Vbeta and 13 Jbeta primers. TCRdb's copy holds only in-frame clones and misses some; the assay was immunoSEQ multiplex PCR. The top ten clones hold 2.5% to 3% of a sample with about 92,000 clones, 69% of them seen once. This clone was found a few times. The germline V gene encodes CDR1 SNHLY and CDR2 FYNNEI. Between the trimmed V and J ends, which lost 5 bases and 0 bases, there was a span of 13 bases. This CDR3 is built from 15 residues. The J gene is TRBJ1-2, the V gene TRBV2; maybe TRBD1 (6 bases). Input material: PBMCs. The receptor's source is a man between 50 and 59 years old in good health and CMV-seronegative. The CDR3 loop reads CASSRGDTSNYGYTF. The DNA of the CDR3 is TGTGCCAGCAGTCGGGGGGACACCTCTAACTATGGCTACACCTTC.